This T cell receptor (beta chain) stems from a study of blood T cell repertoires in COVID-19. Clones were sequenced by immunoSEQ multiplex PCR, and TCRdb holds only the in-frame ones, with some missing. The data show 210,000 or so clones, with about 84% seen just once and about 4.5% held by the top ten. This clone came up many times. V lost 1 base to trimming and J lost 4 bases, with 12 bases between them. The CDR3 totals 15 residues. The germline CDR1 and CDR2 sequences are SNHLY and FYNNEI. The chain employs TRBV2 and TRBJ2-3; perhaps TRBD2 as D (6 bases). The material sequenced was PBMCs or T cells enriched from blood (not recorded which). The receptor was derived from a man under 40 with acute COVID-19. CDR3 DNA sequence: TGTGCCAGCAGTGAAGGGAGGGGAGTCGCAGATACGCAGTATTTT. Encoded protein: CASSEGRGVADTQYF.